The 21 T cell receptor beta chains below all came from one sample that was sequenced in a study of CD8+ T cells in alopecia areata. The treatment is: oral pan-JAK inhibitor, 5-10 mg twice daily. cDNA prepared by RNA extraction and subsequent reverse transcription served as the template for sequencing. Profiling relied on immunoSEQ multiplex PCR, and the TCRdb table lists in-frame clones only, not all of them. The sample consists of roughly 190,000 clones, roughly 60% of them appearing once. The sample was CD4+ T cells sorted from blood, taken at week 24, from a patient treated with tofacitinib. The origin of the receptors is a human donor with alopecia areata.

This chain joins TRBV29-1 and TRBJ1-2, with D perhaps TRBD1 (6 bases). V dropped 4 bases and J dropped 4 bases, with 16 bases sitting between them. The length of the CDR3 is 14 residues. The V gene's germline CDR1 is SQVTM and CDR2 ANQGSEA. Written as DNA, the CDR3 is TGCAGCGTTGTTCTCAGGGGAGAGGGCTATGGCTACACCTTC. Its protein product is CSVVLRGEGYGYTF.

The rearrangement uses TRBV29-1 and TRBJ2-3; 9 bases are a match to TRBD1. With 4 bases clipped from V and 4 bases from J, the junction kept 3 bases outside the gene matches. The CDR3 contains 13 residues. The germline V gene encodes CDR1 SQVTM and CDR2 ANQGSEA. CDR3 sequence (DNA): TGCAGCGTTGCGAGACAGGGGGCAGATACGCAGTATTTT. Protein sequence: CSVARQGADTQYF.

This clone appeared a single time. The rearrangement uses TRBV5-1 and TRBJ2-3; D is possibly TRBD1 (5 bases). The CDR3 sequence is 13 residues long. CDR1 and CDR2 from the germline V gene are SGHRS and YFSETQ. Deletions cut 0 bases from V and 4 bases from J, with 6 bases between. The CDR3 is CASSLEGADTQYF. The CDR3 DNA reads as TGCGCCAGCAGCTTGGAAGGGGCAGATACGCAGTATTTT.

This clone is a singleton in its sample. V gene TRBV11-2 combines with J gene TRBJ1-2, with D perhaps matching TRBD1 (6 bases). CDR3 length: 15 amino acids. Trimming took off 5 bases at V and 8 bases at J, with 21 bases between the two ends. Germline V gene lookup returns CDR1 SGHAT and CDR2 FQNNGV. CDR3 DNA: TGTGCCAGCAGCCCCCACCGCGGTAGTGGGGGCGGCTACACCTTC. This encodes CASSPHRGSGGGYTF.

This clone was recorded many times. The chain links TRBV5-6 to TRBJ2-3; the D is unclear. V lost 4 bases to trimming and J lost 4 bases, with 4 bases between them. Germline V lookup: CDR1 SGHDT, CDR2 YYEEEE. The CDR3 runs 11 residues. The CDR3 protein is CASSTADTQYF. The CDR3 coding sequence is TGTGCCAGCAGCACGGCAGATACGCAGTATTTT.

CDR3 in DNA: TGCGCCAGCAGCTTGGCTTCGGGCTACGAGCAGTACTTC. Residues: CASSLASGYEQYF. The V gene is TRBV5-1, the J gene TRBJ2-7; D gene unclear. Trimming pared 0 bases from V and 3 bases from J, leaving 7 bases between. The CDR3 length is 13 residues. CDR1 and CDR2 from the germline V gene are SGHRS and YFSETQ.

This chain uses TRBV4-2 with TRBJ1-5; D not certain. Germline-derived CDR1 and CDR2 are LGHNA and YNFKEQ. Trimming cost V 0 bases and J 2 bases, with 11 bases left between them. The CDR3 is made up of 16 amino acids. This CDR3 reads CASSQDGQPRNQPQHF. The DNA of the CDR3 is TGTGCCAGCAGCCAAGACGGCCAGCCTCGCAATCAGCCCCAGCATTTT.

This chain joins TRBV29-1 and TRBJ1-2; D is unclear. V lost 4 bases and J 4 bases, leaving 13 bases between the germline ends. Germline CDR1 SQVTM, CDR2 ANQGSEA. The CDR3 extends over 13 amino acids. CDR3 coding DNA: TGCAGCGTTGGTGAGAGGGTCGGCTATGGCTACACCTTC. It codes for CSVGERVGYGYTF.

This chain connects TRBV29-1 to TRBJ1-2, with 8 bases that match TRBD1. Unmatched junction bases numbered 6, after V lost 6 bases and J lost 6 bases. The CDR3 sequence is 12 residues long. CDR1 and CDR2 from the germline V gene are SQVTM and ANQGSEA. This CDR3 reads CSVPQGANGYTF. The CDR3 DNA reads TGCAGCGTACCCCAGGGGGCCAATGGCTACACCTTC.

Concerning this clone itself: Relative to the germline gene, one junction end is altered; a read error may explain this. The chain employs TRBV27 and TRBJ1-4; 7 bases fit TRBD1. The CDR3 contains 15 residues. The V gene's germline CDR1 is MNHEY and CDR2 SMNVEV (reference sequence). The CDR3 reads CASSRQGGFIEKLFF. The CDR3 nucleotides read TGTGCCAGCAGCCGCCAGGGGGGGTTCATCGAAAAACTGTTCTTT.

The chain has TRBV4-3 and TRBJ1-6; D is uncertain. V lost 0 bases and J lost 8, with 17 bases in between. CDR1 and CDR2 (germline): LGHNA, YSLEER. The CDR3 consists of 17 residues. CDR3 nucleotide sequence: TGCGCCAGCAGCCAAGAGATGTCCGGCCTCGGGCATTCACCCCTCCACTTT. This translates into CASSQEMSGLGHSPLHF.

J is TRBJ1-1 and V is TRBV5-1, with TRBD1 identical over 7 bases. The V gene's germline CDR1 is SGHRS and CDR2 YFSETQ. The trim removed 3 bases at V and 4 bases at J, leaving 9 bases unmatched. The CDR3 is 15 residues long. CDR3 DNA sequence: TGCGCCAGCAGCTCTCCCGGAGGGACAGTCACTGAAGCTTTCTTT. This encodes CASSSPGGTVTEAFF.

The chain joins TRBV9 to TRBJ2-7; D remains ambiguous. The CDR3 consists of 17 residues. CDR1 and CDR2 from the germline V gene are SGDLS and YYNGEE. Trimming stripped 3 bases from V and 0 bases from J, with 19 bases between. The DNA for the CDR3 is TGTGCCAGCAGCGCCTCCTCAGGAGCCCCAATCTCCTACGAGCAGTACTTC. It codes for CASSASSGAPISYEQYF.

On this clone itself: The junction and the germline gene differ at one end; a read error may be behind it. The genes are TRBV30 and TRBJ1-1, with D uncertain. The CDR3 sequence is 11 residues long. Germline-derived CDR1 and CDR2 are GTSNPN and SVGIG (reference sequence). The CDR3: CAWSVTGVLAF. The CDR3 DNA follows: TGTGCCTGGAGTGTAACTGGGGTTTTGGCCTTT. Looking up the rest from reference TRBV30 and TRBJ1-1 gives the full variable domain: SQTIHQWPATLVQPVGSPLSLECTVEGTSNPNLYWYRQAAGRGLQLLFYSVGIGQISSEVPQNLSASRPQDRQFILSSKKLLLSDSGFYLCAWSVTGVLAFGQGTRLTVV.

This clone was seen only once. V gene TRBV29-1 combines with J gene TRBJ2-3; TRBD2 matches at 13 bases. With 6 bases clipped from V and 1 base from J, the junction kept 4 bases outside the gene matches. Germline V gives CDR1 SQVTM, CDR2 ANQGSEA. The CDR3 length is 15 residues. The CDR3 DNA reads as TGCAGCGTGATACTAGCGGGGGGGGGCACAGATACGCAGTATTTT. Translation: CSVILAGGGTDTQYF.

The CDR3 DNA sequence: TGTGCCAGCAGTTTAACGTGGCATGAAAAACTGTTTTTT. It encodes CASSLTWHEKLFF. The J gene is TRBJ1-4, the V gene TRBV27; unclear D gene. The ends were cut back, 2 bases at V and 6 bases at J, with 7 bases in the middle. This CDR3 has 13 residues. Germline V gene sequence: CDR1 MNHEY, CDR2 SMNVEV (reference sequence).

CDR3 sequence: CSVDLPVLAGRFF. In DNA form, the CDR3 reads TGCAGCGTTGACCTTCCGGTACTAGCGGGGAGGTTCTTC. This chain joins TRBV29-1 and TRBJ2-1; 10 bases match TRBD2. This CDR3 has 13 residues. CDR1 is SQVTM and CDR2 is ANQGSEA in the germline V gene. Trimming removed 3 bases from V and 15 bases from J; junction bases left unmatched: 11.

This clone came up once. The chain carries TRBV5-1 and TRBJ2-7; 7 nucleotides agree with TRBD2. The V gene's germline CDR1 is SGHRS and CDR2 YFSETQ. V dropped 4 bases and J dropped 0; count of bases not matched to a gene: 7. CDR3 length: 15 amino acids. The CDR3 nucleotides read TGCGCCAGCAGCATCGCCGGGACTAACTCCTACGAGCAGTACTTC. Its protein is CASSIAGTNSYEQYF. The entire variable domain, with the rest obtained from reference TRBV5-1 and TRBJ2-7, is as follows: KAGVTQTPRYLIKTRGQQVTLSCSPISGHRSVSWYQQTPGQGLQFLFEYFSETQRNKGNFPGRFSGRQFSNSRSEMNVSTLELGDSALYLCASSIAGTNSYEQYFGPGTRLTVT.

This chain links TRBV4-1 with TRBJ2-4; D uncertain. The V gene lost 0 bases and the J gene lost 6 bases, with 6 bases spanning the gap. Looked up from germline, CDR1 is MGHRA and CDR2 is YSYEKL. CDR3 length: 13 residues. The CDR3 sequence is CASSQDKGNIQYF. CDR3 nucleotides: TGCGCCAGCAGCCAAGATAAGGGAAACATTCAGTACTTC.

The CDR3 loop reads CASSTTGRGQPQHF. As DNA, the CDR3 is TGTGCCAGTAGTACGACAGGGCGCGGTCAGCCCCAGCATTTT. V is TRBV19 and J is TRBJ1-5, with TRBD1 matching over 7 bases. The ends lost 4 bases at V and 6 bases at J; junction bases unmatched: 6. This CDR3 is 14 amino acids long. CDR1 and CDR2 from the germline V gene are LNHDA and SQIVND (reference sequence).

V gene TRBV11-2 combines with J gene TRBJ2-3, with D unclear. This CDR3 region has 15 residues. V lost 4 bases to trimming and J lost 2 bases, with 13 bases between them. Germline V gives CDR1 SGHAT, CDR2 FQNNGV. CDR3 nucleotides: TGTGCCAGCAGCTCGATCTCGGGCTACACAGATACGCAGTATTTT. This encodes CASSSISGYTDTQYF.